This T cell receptor (beta chain) originates from a study of cytomegalovirus exposure and HLA in healthy donors. Whole-study findings and limits: Per a later analysis, 16,951 TCR beta sequences showed association with HLA alleles at 0.05 false discovery rate. The classifier was said to identify cytomegalovirus status with high specificity and sensitivity.

This PCR relied on a set of 60 Vbeta primers and 13 Jbeta primers. The data were produced by immunoSEQ multiplex PCR, yet TCRdb's version contains in-frame clones alone and is incomplete. This table holds around 150,000 clones, more than 75% found once. About this clone itself: Its antigen is undetermined.

This CDR3 is built from 15 residues. The germline V and J ends were trimmed by 3 bases and 0 bases, with 9 bases remaining between them. The germline V gene has CDR1 KGHSH and CDR2 LQKENI. The sample consisted of PBMCs. V usage is TRBV18 and J usage is TRBJ1-3; D is ambiguous. The sequence derives from a man aged 18-30 years in good health and CMV-seronegative. The CDR3 DNA sequence: TGTGCCAGCTCACCTGGCGGGAGCTCTGGAAACACCATATATTTT. This sequence encodes CASSPGGSSGNTIYF. Based on the CDR3 plus reference TRBV18 and TRBJ1-3, the full variable domain is NAGVMQNPRHLVRRRGQEARLRCSPMKGHSHVYWYRQLPEEGLKFMVYLQKENIIDESGMPKERFSAEFPKEGPSILRIQQVVRGDSAAYFCASSPGGSSGNTIYFGEGSWLTVV.